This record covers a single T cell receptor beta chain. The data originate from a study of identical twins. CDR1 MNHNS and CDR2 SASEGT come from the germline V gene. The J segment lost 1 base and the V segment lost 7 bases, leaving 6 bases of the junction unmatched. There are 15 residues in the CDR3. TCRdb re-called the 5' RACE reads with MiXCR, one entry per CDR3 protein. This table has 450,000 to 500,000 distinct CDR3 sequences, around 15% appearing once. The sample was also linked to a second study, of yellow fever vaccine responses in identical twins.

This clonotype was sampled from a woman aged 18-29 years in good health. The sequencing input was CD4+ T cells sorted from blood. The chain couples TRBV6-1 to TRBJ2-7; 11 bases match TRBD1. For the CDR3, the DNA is TGTGCCAGCACCCTAGGGACAGGGGGATCCTACGAGCAGTACTTC. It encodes CASTLGTGGSYEQYF.